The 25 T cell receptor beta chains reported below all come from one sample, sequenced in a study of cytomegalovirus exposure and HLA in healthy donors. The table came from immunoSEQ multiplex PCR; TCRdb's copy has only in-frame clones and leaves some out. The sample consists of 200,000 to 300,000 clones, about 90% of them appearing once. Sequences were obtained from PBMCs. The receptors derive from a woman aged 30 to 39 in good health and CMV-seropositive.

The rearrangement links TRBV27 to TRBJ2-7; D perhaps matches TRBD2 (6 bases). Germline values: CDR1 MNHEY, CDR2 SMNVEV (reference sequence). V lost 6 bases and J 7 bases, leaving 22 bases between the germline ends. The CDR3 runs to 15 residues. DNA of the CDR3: TGTGCCAGCAGCTCCCCGGGAGCGTCGACGATGGAGCAGTACTTC. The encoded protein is CASSSPGASTMEQYF.

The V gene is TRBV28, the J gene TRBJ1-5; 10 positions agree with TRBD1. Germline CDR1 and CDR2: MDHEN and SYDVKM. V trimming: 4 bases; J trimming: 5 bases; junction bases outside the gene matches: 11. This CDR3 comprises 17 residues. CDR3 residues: CASSSLERQGADQPQHF. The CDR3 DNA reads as TGTGCCAGCAGTTCCCTCGAAAGACAGGGGGCGGATCAGCCCCAGCATTTT.

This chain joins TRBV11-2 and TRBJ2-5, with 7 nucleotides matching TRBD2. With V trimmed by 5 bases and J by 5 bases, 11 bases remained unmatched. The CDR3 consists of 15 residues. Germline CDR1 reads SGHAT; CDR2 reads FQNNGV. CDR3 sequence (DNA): TGTGCCAGCAGCCGCTGGGCTAGCGGTACGGAGACCCAGTACTTC. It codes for CASSRWASGTETQYF.

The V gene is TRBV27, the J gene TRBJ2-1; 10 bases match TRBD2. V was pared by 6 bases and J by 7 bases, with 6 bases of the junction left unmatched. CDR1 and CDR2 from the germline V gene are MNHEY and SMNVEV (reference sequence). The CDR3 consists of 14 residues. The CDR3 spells CASRSSGRVNEQFF. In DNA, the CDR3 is TGTGCCAGCAGAAGCAGCGGGAGGGTGAATGAGCAGTTCTTC.

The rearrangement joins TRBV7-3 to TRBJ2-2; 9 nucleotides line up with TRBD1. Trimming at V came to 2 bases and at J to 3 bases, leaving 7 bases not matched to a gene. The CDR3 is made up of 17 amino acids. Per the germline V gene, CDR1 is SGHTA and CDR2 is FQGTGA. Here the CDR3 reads CASSLLRTGDYTGELFF. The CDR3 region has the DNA TGTGCCAGCAGCTTACTGCGGACAGGGGACTACACCGGGGAGCTGTTTTTT.

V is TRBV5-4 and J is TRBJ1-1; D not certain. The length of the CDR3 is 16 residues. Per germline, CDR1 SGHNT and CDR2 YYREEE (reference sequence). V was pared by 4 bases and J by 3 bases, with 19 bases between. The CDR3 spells CASSKDHGRSDTEAFF. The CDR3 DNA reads TGTGCCAGCAGCAAGGACCATGGGAGGTCTGACACTGAAGCTTTCTTT.

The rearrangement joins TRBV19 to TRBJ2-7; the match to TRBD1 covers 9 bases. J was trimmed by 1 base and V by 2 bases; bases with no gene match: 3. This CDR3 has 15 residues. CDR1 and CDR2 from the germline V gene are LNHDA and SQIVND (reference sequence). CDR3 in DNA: TGTGCCAGTAGTATAAGGACAGGGGTTTCCTACGAGCAGTACTTC. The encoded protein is CASSIRTGVSYEQYF.

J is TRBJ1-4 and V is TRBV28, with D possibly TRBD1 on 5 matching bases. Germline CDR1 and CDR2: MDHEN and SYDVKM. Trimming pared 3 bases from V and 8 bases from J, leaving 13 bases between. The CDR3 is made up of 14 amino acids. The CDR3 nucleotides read TGTGCCAGCAGTTTGGGGGGGGTACGAGAAAAACTGTTTTTT. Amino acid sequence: CASSLGGVREKLFF.

The CDR3 region has the DNA TGTGCCAGCAGCCGAGACAGGGAAGTTCAGTACTTC. It codes for CASSRDREVQYF. The rearrangement uses TRBV6-5 and TRBJ2-4; 7 nucleotides agree with TRBD1. The CDR3 loop spans 12 amino acids. Germline trimming cut 6 bases from V and 11 bases from J; bases unmatched to any gene: 7. CDR1 MNHEY and CDR2 SVGAGI come from the germline V gene.

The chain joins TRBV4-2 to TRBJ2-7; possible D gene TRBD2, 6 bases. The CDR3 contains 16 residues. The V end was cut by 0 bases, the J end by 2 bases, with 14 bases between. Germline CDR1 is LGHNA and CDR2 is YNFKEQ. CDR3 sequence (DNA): TGTGCCAGCAGCCAAGAGGGGACGGGAGTAACCTACGAGCAGTACTTC. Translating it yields CASSQEGTGVTYEQYF.

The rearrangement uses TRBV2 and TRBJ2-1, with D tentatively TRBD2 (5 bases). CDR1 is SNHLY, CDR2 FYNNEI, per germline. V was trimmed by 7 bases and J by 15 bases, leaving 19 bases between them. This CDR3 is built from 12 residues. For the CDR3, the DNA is TGTGCCAGCACCGAATCCCCTAGCCAATCGTTCTTC. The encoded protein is CASTESPSQSFF.

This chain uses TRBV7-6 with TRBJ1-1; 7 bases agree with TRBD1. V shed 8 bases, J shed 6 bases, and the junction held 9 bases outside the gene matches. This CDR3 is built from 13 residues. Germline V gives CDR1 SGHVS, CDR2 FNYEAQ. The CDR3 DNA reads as TGTGCCAGCGCCCCTCCGGGACAGCCTGAAGCTTTCTTT. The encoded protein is CASAPPGQPEAFF.

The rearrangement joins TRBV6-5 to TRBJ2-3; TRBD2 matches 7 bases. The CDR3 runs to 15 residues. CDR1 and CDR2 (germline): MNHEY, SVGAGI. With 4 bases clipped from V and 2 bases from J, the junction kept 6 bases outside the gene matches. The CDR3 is CASSWGSGYTDTQYF. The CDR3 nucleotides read TGTGCCAGCAGTTGGGGTAGCGGGTACACAGATACGCAGTATTTT.

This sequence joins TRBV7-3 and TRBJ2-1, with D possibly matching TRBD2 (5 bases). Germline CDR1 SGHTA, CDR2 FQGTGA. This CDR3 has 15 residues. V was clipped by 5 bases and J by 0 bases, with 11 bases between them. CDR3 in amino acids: CASSAAALSYNEQFF. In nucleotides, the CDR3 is TGTGCCAGCAGCGCAGCGGCCCTCTCCTACAATGAGCAGTTCTTC.

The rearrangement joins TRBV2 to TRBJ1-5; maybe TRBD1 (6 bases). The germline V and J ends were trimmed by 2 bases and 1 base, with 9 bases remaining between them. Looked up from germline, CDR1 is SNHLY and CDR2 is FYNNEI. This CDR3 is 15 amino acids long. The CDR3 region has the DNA TGTGCCAGCAGTGAACAGGGGCAGAGCAATCAGCCCCAGCATTTT. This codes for CASSEQGQSNQPQHF.

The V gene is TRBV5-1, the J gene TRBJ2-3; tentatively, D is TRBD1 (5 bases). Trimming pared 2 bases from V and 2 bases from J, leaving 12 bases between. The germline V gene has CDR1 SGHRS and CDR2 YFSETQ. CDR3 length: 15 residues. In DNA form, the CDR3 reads TGCGCCAGCAGCTTTGCAGGGCCCTCCACAGATACGCAGTATTTT. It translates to CASSFAGPSTDTQYF.

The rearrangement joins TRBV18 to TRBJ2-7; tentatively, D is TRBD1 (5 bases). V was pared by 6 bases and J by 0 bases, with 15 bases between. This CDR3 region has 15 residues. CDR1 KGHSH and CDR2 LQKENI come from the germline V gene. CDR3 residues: CASSRDRPSSYEQYF. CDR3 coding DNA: TGTGCCAGCTCCCGAGACAGACCCAGCTCCTACGAGCAGTACTTC.

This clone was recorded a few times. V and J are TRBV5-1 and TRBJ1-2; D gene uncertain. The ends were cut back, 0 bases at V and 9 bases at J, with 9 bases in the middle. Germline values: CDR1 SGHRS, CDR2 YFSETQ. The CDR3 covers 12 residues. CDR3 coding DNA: TGCGCCAGCAGCTTGGACGGTTTTCGCTACACCTTC. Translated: CASSLDGFRYTF.

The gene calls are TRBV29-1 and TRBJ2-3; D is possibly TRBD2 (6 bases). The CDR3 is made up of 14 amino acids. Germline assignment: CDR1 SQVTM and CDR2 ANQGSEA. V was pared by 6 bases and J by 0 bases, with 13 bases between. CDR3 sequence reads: CSVVSGTSTDTQYF. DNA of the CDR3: TGCAGCGTAGTTAGCGGAACTAGCACAGATACGCAGTATTTT.

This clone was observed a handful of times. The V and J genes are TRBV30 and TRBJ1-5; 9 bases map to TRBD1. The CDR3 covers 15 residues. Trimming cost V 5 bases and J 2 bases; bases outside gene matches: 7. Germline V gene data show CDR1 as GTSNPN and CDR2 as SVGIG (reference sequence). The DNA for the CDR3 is TGTGCCTGGGCACAGGGGGCCCTTGGCAATCAGCCCCAGCATTTT. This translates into CAWAQGALGNQPQHF.

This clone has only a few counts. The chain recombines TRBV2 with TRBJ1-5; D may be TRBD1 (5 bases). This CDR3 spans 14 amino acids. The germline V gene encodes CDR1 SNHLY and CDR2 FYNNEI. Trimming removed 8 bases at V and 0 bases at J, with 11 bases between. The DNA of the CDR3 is TGTGCCAGCGACAGCAGCCATAGCAATCAGCCCCAGCATTTT. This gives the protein CASDSSHSNQPQHF.

The CDR3 is CASSITGVGDYGYTF. In nucleotides, the CDR3 is TGTGCCAGTAGTATTACAGGGGTAGGGGACTATGGCTACACCTTC. V is TRBV19 and J is TRBJ1-2; 7 positions agree with TRBD1. The CDR3 has 15 amino acids. The ends lost 3 bases at V and 3 bases at J; junction bases unmatched: 7. From germline, CDR1 is LNHDA and CDR2 SQIVND (reference sequence).

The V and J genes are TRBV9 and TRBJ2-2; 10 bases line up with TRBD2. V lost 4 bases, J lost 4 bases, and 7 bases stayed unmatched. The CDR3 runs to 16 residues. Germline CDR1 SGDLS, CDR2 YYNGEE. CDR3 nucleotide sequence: TGTGCCAGCAGCCGTATGAGCGGGAGGGTCACCGGGGAGCTGTTTTTT. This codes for CASSRMSGRVTGELFF.

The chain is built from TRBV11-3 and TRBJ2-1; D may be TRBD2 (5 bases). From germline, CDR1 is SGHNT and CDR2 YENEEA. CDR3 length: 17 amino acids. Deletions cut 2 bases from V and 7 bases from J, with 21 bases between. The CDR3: CASSLIWFNRAGNEQFF. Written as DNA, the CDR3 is TGTGCCAGCAGCTTAATATGGTTTAACCGGGCGGGTAATGAGCAGTTCTTC.

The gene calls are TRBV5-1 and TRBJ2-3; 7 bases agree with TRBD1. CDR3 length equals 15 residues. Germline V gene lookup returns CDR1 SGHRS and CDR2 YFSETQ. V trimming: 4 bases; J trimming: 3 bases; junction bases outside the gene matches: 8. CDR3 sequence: CASSETGFLTDTQYF. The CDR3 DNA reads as TGCGCCAGCAGCGAGACAGGGTTTCTAACAGATACGCAGTATTTT. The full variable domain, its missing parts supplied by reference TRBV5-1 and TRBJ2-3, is KAGVTQTPRYLIKTRGQQVTLSCSPISGHRSVSWYQQTPGQGLQFLFEYFSETQRNKGNFPGRFSGRQFSNSRSEMNVSTLELGDSALYLCASSETGFLTDTQYFGPGTRLTVL.